This T cell receptor beta chain originates from a study of vaccination and CD4 T cells after COVID-19. Across the study: Two of the convalescents were Hispanic, and convalescents were six males and four females.

Deletions cut 1 base from V and 0 bases from J, with 7 bases between. CDR1 LNHNV and CDR2 YYDKDF come from the germline V gene (reference sequence). The CDR3 has 16 amino acids. An Oncomine TCR Beta short-read assay was used to sequence the DNA from cultured CD4+ T cells. TCRdb ran MiXCR on the PCR reads and lists one entry per CDR3 protein. The repertoire includes 15,000 to 20,000 distinct CDR3 sequences, approximately 45% of them detected once, and about 6% sits in the top ten. Specified treatment: roughly nine-day PBMC culture with coronavirus spike peptide pools or control peptides (ViraFEST assay). Peptide pool stimulation in ViraFEST expanded antigen-specific T cells, whose TCRs were then sequenced. Concerning this clonotype itself: Its antigen is as yet unknown.

The clonotype comes from a human donor who had recovered from COVID-19. This rearrangement joins TRBV15 to TRBJ2-6; D unclear. Material: CD4+ T cells from blood, cultured in vitro, obtained after SARS-CoV-2 vaccination. CDR3 coding DNA: TGTGCCACCAGCAGAGGTGCCAACTCTGGGGCCAACGTCCTGACTTTC. This encodes CATSRGANSGANVLTF.